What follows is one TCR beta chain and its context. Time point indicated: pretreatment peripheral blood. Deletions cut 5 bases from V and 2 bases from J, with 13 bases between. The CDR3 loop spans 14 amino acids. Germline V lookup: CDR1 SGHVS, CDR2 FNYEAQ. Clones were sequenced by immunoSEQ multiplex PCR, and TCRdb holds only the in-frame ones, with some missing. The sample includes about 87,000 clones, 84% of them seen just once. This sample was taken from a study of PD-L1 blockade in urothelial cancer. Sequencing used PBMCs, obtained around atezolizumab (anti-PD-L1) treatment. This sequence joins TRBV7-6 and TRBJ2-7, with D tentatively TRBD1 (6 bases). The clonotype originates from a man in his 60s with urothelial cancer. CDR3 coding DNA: TGTGCCAGCAGCCAGGACAGTCAGGCCTACGAGCAGTACTTC. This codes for CASSQDSQAYEQYF.